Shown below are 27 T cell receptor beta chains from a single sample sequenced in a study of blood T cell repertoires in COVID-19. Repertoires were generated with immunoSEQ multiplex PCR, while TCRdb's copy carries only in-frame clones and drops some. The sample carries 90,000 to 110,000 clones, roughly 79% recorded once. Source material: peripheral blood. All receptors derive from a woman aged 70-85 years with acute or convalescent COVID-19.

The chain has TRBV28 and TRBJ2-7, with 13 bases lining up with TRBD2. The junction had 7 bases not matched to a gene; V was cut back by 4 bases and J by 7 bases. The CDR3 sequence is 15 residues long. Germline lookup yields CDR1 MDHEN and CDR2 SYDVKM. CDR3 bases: TGTGCCAGCAGTTCAGGACTAGCGGGAGCGAGGGAGCAGTACTTC. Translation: CASSSGLAGAREQYF.

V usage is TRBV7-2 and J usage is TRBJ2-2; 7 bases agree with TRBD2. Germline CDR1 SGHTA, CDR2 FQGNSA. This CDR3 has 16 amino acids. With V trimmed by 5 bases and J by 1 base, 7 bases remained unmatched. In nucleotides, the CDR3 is TGTGCCAGCAGCCTAGAGGGACTAATGAACACCGGGGAGCTGTTTTTT. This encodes CASSLEGLMNTGELFF.

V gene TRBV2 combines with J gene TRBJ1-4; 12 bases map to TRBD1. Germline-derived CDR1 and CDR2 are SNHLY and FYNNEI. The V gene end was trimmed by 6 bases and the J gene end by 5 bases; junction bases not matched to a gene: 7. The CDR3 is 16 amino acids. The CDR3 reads CASRRDRGPQNEKLFF. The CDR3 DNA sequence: TGTGCCAGCAGACGGGACAGGGGGCCCCAGAATGAAAAACTGTTTTTT.

The CDR3 DNA reads as TGTGCCAGTAGTATTGACAGGACTAATGAAAAACTGTTTTTT. Protein sequence: CASSIDRTNEKLFF. The rearrangement links TRBV19 to TRBJ1-4; tentatively, D is TRBD1 (6 bases). V was trimmed by 3 bases and J by 2 bases, leaving 7 bases between them. This CDR3 has 14 amino acids. Germline CDR1 LNHDA, CDR2 SQIVND (reference sequence).

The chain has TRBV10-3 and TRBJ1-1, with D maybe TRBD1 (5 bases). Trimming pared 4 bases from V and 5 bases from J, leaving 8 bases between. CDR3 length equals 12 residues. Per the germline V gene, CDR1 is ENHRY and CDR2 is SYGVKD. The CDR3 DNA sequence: TGTGCCATCAGTGGGGGGGGAACTGAAGCTTTCTTT. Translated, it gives CAISGGGTEAFF.

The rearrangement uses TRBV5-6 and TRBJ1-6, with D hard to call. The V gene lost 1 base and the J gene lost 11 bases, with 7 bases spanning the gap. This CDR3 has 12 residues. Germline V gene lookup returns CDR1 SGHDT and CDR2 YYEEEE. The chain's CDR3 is CASSLTAPPLHF. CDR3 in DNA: TGTGCCAGCAGCTTGACAGCTCCACCCCTCCACTTT.

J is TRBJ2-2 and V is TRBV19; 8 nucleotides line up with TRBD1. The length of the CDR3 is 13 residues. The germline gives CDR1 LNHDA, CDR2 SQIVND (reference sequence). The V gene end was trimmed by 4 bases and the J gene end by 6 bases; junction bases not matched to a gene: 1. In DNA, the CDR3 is TGTGCCAGTAGTAGGACAGGGTCCGGGGAGCTGTTTTTT. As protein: CASSRTGSGELFF.

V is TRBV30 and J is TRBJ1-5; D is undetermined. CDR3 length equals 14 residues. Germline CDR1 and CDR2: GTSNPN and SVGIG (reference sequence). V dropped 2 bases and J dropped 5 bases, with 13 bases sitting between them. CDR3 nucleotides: TGTGCCTGGAGTCTAGGGAGAGGAGATCAGCCCCAGCATTTT. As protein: CAWSLGRGDQPQHF.

The CDR3 here is CASSPGGTNNSPLHF. The CDR3 nucleotides are TGTGCCAGCAGTCCGGGAGGCACCAATAATTCACCCCTCCACTTT. This rearrangement joins TRBV27 to TRBJ1-6, with D unresolved. The CDR3 has 15 residues. Germline V gene data show CDR1 as MNHEY and CDR2 as SMNVEV (reference sequence). The V and J ends lost 5 bases and 5 bases respectively, with 13 bases between them.

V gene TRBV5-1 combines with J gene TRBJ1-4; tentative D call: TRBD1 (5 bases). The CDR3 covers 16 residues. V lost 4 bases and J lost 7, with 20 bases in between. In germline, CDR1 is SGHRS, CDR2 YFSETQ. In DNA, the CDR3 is TGCGCCAGCAGCGCACGCCGGGACTTCCTTTTTGAAAAACTGTTTTTT. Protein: CASSARRDFLFEKLFF.

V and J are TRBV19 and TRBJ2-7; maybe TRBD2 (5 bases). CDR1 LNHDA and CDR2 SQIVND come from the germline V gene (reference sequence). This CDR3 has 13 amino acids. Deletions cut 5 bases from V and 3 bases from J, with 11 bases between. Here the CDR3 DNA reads TGTGCCAGTAGTCCCGGGATGGGCTACGAGCAGTACTTC. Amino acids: CASSPGMGYEQYF.

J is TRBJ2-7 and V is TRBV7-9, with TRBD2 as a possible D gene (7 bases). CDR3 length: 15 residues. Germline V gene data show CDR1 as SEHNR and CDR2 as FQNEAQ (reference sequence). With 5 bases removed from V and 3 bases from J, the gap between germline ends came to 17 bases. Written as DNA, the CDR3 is TGTGCCAGCAGCCCCAAAGGGGGGGATATCTACGAGCAGTACTTC. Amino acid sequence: CASSPKGGDIYEQYF.

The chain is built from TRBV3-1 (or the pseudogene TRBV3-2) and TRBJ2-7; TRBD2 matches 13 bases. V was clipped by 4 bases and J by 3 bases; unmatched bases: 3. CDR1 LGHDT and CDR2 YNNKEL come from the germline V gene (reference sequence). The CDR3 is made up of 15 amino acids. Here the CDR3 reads CASSPWTSGSYEQYF. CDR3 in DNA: TGTGCCAGCAGCCCCTGGACTAGCGGGAGCTACGAGCAGTACTTC.

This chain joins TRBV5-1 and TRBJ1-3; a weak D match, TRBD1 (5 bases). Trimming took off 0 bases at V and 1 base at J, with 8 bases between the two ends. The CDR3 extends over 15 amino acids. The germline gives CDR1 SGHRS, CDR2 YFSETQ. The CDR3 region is CASSLGRQSGNTIYF. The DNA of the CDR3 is TGCGCCAGCAGCTTGGGCCGACAGTCTGGAAACACCATATATTTT.

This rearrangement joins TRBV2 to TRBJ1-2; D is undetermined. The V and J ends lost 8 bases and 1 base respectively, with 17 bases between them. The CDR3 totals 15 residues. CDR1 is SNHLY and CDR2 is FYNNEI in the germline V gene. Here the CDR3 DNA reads TGTGCCAGCCGTATGCGGGCCCGGGTTAACTATGGCTACACCTTC. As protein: CASRMRARVNYGYTF.

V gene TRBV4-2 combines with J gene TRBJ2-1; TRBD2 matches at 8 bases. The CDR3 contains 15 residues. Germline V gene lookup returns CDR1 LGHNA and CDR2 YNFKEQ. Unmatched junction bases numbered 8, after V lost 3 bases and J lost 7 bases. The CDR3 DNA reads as TGTGCCAGCAGCCAGCTTGCGGGAGGAATGAATGAGCAGTTCTTC. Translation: CASSQLAGGMNEQFF.

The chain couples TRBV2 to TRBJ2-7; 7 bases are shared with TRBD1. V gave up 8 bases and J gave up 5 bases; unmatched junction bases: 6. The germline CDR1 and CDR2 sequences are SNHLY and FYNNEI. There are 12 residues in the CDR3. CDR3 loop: CASARGQDEQYF. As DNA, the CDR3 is TGTGCCAGCGCTCGAGGACAGGACGAGCAGTACTTC. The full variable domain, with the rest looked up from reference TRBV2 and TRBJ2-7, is EPEVTQTPSHQVTQMGQEVILRCVPISNHLYFYWYRQILGQKVEFLVSFYNNEISEKSEIFDDQFSVERPDGSNFTLKIRSTKLEDSAMYFCASARGQDEQYFGPGTRLTVT.

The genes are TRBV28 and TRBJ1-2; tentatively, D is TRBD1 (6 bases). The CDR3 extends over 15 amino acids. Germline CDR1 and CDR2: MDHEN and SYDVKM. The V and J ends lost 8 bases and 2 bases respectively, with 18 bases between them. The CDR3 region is CASVQTGQGNYGYTF. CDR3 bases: TGTGCCAGCGTTCAAACAGGGCAGGGCAACTATGGCTACACCTTC.

The CDR3 is CASSDLASGAYEQYF. For the CDR3, the DNA is TGCGCCAGCAGTGACTTGGCTAGCGGGGCCTACGAGCAGTACTTC. The gene calls are TRBV10-2 and TRBJ2-7; 9 nucleotides match TRBD2. Germline CDR1 WSHSY, CDR2 SAAADI. The trim removed 3 bases at V and 2 bases at J, leaving 5 bases unmatched. The CDR3 length is 15 residues.

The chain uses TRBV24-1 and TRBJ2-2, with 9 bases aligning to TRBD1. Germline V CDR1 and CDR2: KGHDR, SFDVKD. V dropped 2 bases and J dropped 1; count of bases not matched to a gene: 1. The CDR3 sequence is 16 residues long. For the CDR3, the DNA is TGTGCCACCAGTGATTACAGGGGGCAGAACACCGGGGAGCTGTTTTTT. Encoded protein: CATSDYRGQNTGELFF.

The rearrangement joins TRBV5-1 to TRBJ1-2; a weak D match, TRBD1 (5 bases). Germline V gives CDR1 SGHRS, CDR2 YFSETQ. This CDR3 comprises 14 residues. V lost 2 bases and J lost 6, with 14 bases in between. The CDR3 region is CASSFGHPQDGYTF. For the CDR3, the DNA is TGCGCCAGCAGCTTTGGACACCCCCAGGATGGCTACACCTTC.

Here the CDR3 DNA reads TGTGCCAGCAGCGTACAGGGACGGAGGAACAATGAGCAGTTCTTC. Residues: CASSVQGRRNNEQFF. This rearrangement joins TRBV7-2 to TRBJ2-1, with D possibly matching TRBD1 (6 bases). With 5 bases removed from V and 5 bases from J, the gap between germline ends came to 16 bases. The CDR3 sequence is 15 residues long. CDR1 is SGHTA and CDR2 is FQGNSA in the germline V gene.

The CDR3 is CASGDRSSYNEQFF. The CDR3 DNA reads TGCGCCAGCGGGGACAGGTCCTCCTACAATGAGCAGTTCTTC. This chain joins TRBV4-3 and TRBJ2-1; 8 nucleotides align to TRBD1. The ends lost 8 bases at V and 0 bases at J; junction bases unmatched: 3. The germline V gene has CDR1 LGHNA and CDR2 YSLEER. The CDR3 is 14 residues long.

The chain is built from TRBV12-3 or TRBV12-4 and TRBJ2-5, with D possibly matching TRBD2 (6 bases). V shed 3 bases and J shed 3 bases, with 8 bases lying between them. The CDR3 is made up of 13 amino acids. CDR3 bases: TGTGCCAGCAGTTTCGGAGGGGAAGAGACCCAGTACTTC. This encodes CASSFGGEETQYF.

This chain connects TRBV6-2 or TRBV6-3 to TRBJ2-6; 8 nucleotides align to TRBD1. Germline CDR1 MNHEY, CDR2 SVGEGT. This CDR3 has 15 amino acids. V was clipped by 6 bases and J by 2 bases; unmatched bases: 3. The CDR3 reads CASSRTGTGANVLTF. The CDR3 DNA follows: TGTGCCAGCAGCCGGACAGGGACTGGGGCCAACGTCCTGACTTTC.

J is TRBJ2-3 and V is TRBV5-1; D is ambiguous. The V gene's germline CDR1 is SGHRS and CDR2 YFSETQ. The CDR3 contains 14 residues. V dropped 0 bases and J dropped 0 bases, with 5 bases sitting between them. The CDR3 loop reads CASSLDGSTDTQYF. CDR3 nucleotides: TGCGCCAGCAGCTTGGATGGCAGCACAGATACGCAGTATTTT.

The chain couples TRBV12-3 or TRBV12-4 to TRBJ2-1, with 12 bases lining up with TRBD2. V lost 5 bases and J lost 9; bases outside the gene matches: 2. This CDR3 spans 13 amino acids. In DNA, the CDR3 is TGTGCCAGCAGTCGGGGACTAGCGGGTGAGCAGTTCTTC. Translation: CASSRGLAGEQFF.